These 14 T cell receptor beta chains were all obtained from the same sample, sequenced in a study of T cells in women clearing cervical HPV infection. Produced via immunoSEQ multiplex PCR; TCRdb's table is partial and in-frame only. The sample table includes 30,000 to 45,000 clones. Sequencing was carried out using blood buffy coat. These receptors were collected from a woman aged 18 to 75 with a cervical HPV16 infection that either progressed to CIN3+ or cleared (not recorded which).

Regarding this clone: Read data end 3 residues before the CDR3 end; the end is taken from the germline J gene. This sequence joins TRBV20-1 and TRBJ2-6, with 10 bases that match TRBD1. The germline gives CDR1 DFQATT, CDR2 SNEGSKA (reference sequence). This CDR3 is 17 amino acids long. With V trimmed by 0 bases and J by 2 bases, 4 bases remained unmatched. CDR3 sequence reads: CSARDIGQGAGANVLTF. The CDR3 DNA, read in part, is TGCAGTGCTAGAGATATCGGACAGGGGGCTGGGGCCAACGTC.

Turning to this clone: The read finishes 3 residues shy of the CDR3 end, and the germline J gene is used to complete it. This sequence joins TRBV28 and TRBJ2-3; 13 positions match TRBD2. Germline V CDR1 and CDR2: MDHEN, SYDVKM. Trimming cost V 5 bases and J 3 bases; bases outside gene matches: 11. CDR3 length equals 18 residues. The sequenced part of the CDR3 DNA is TGTGCCAGCAGTCCACGGACTAGCGGGAGATTAAGAACAGATACG. This encodes CASSPRTSGRLRTDT. The entire CDR3 protein reads CASSPRTSGRLRTDTQYF.

A remark on this clone: The read comes to an end 3 residues before the CDR3 does, leaving the germline J gene to fill in the end. The chain joins TRBV6-4 to TRBJ2-1, with 7 bases fitting TRBD2. This CDR3 is built from 13 residues. Losses at the gene ends were 8 bases for V and 6 bases for J; bases not matched to a gene: 7. The germline CDR1 and CDR2 sequences are MRHNA and SNTAGT. The CDR3 DNA, read in part, is TGTGCCAGCGCCGGGACTACAGGCAATGAG. It codes for CASAGTTGNE. The CDR3 in full is CASAGTTGNEQFF.

A word on this clone: The read gets to within 3 residues of the CDR3 end, and the germline J gene fills in the rest. The chain combines TRBV30 with TRBJ2-1, with TRBD2 matching 8 bases. V lost 8 bases, J lost 2 bases, and 11 bases stayed unmatched. Germline-derived CDR1 and CDR2 are GTSNPN and SVGIG (reference sequence). The CDR3 runs 15 residues. The CDR3 DNA, read in part, is TGTGCCGGGGATAGCGGGAAGGGGACCTACAATGAG. It encodes CAGDSGKGTYNE. The entire CDR3 protein is CAGDSGKGTYNEQFF.

CDR3 sequence: CASSPAAQTGETQYF. The sequenced CDR3 bases are TGTGCCAGCAGCCCGGCGGCTCAAACTGGGGAGACC. The rearrangement joins TRBV7-2 to TRBJ2-5; no clear D gene. The read falls 3 residues short of the CDR3 end, and the missing part is taken from the germline J gene. This CDR3 is 15 amino acids long. Germline loops: CDR1 SGHTA, CDR2 FQGNSA. The V end lost 5 bases, the J end lost 5 bases, and 18 bases lay between the germline ends.

Regarding this clone: The read halts 3 residues ahead of the CDR3 end, with the missing end drawn from the germline J gene. The genes are TRBV6-4 and TRBJ2-3; 8 positions agree with TRBD2. The J segment lost 4 bases and the V segment lost 3 bases, leaving 6 bases of the junction unmatched. The CDR3 consists of 15 residues. Germline V gives CDR1 MRHNA, CDR2 SNTAGT. This CDR3 reads CASSEDGTRPDTQYF. The part of the CDR3 DNA that was read is TGTGCCAGCAGTGAGGACGGGACTAGACCAGATACG.

A remark on this clone: Sequencing ends 3 residues short of the CDR3 end; the germline J gene provides the rest. J is TRBJ2-1 and V is TRBV14; a possible D gene is TRBD1 (5 bases). The V gene's germline CDR1 is SGHDN and CDR2 FVKESK. There are 12 residues in the CDR3. Deletions cut 4 bases from V and 7 bases from J, with 8 bases between. The DNA read from the CDR3 is TGTGCCAGCAGCCCCCAGGGAAATGAG. Translation: CASSPQGNE. The entire CDR3 protein is CASSPQGNEQFF.

Comment on this clone: The read terminates 3 residues ahead of where the CDR3 ends, so the germline J gene completes it. The chain is built from TRBV20-1 and TRBJ2-7; the match to TRBD2 covers 8 bases. The V and J ends lost 3 bases and 4 bases, in that order; junction bases with no gene match: 8. CDR3 length equals 14 residues. Germline values: CDR1 DFQATT, CDR2 SNEGSKA (reference sequence). CDR3 DNA (partial): TGCAGTGCTAGTACGGCGGGAGGCTCATACGAG. It encodes CSASTAGGSYE. The entire CDR3 protein reads CSASTAGGSYEQYF.

In regard to this clone: Sequencing ends 3 residues short of the CDR3 end; the germline J gene provides the rest. The chain links TRBV20-1 to TRBJ1-1, with D tentatively TRBD1 (6 bases). The V gene's germline CDR1 is DFQATT and CDR2 SNEGSKA (reference sequence). V was clipped by 6 bases and J by 1 base, with 18 bases between them. This CDR3 is built from 15 residues. The sequenced CDR3 bases are TGCAGTGCCGAACGGGGAGGGGGGGAGAACACTGAA. It is translated as CSAERGGGENTE. The CDR3 as a whole reads CSAERGGGENTEAFF.

Turning to this clone: Germline and junction disagree at one end, which may indicate a read error. The CDR3 goes on 3 residues after the read ends, and that part is filled in from the germline J gene. The chain links TRBV4-2 to TRBJ2-7, with D maybe TRBD2 (6 bases). The CDR3 loop spans 15 amino acids. The germline V gene has CDR1 LGHNA and CDR2 YNFKEQ. The DNA read from the CDR3 is TGCGCCAGCAGCCAAGACCACGGGACTTCCTACGAG. Encoded protein: CASSQDHGTSYE. The whole CDR3 sequence is CASSQDHGTSYEQYF.

Worth noting for this clone: From the germline J gene comes the end of the CDR3, since the read stops 3 residues before it. This chain joins TRBV28 and TRBJ1-5, with 8 bases fitting TRBD1. J gave up 3 bases and V 4 bases, and 14 bases lay outside the gene matches. Per germline, CDR1 MDHEN and CDR2 SYDVKM. The CDR3 length is 18 residues. The CDR3 bases that were read are TGTGCCAGCAGTTCCGAAGAAAGGACAGGGATCTTCAATCAGCCC. Its protein is CASSSEERTGIFNQP. The full-length CDR3 reads as CASSSEERTGIFNQPQHF.

About this clone: The read ends 3 residues shy of where the CDR3 ends; the end is completed using the germline J gene. The gene calls are TRBV6-2 or TRBV6-3 and TRBJ1-2; D is undetermined. V was trimmed by 5 bases and J by 3 bases, leaving 10 bases between them. The CDR3 has 13 amino acids. CDR1 is MNHEY and CDR2 is SVGEGT in the germline V gene. The CDR3 loop is CASSQEPYYGYTF. CDR3 DNA (partial): TGTGCCAGCAGTCAGGAGCCTTACTATGGC.

Concerning this clone: Sequencing ends 3 residues short of the CDR3 end; the germline J gene provides the rest. The V gene is TRBV7-6, the J gene TRBJ2-3; the match to TRBD1 covers 7 bases. Germline V gene sequence: CDR1 SGHVS, CDR2 FNYEAQ. The CDR3 length is 15 residues. With V trimmed by 8 bases and J by 3 bases, 11 bases remained unmatched. CDR3 DNA (partial): TGTGCCAGCCTCATAGGGGGCGGCGCAACAGATACG. Translated, it gives CASLIGGGATDT. In full, the CDR3 is CASLIGGGATDTQYF.

Details on this clone: The missing CDR3 end, 3 residues past where the read stops, is filled in from the germline J gene. The genes are TRBV2 and TRBJ2-7; 7 bases line up with TRBD1. Germline V gene sequence: CDR1 SNHLY, CDR2 FYNNEI. V was pared by 5 bases and J by 0 bases, with 4 bases of the junction left unmatched. This CDR3 comprises 14 residues. CDR3 sequence: CASSTTGASYEQYF. The DNA read from the CDR3 is TGTGCCAGCAGTACCACAGGGGCCTCCTACGAG.